This T cell receptor (beta chain) is drawn from a study of molecular identifiers for immune sequencing clone quantification (dated by TCRdb to between 2018 and 2020). The study in broad terms: For a replicate experiment, RNA from around 20,000 or 100,000 naive CD8 T cells was divided into five aliquots, of which four were sequenced. This methods study used CD8 T cells to benchmark TCR RNA copy counting and molecular-identifier clustering-based TCR repertoire sequencing (MIDCIRS). What the work shows at the level of the full study, not this receptor alone: The naive libraries included spiked-in Jurkat TCR RNA (10 copies' worth), and this RNA is not part of the donor repertoire. Spiked-in Jurkat TCR RNA equal to a single cell's worth was reported to be detectable even within one million naive CD8 T cells. Clones above 20 RNA copies held over 97% of molecules in CMV-specific effector cells but under 1% in naive cells. Identical TCR molecules sharing a barcode could cause highly expanded clone sizes to be underestimated. When barcode sub-clustering was left out, chimeric consensus sequences inflated TCR diversity, with chimeras reaching as high as 47%. Modeling gave about 3.3 recovered TCR RNA copies per cell versus approximately 9 by digital PCR, implying roughly 29% capture efficiency.

The germline V gene (reference sequence) specifies SEHNR as CDR1 and FQNEAQ as CDR2. The cysteine opens and the phenylalanine closes a CDR3 of 17 amino acids. The kept DNA is CDR3 alone, 51 bases in frame from the first base. Libraries of naive CD8 T cells were built from anywhere between about 17,000 and 1,000,000 sorted cells, with 10%, 30% or 50% of the purified RNA used. Naive CD8 T cells were FACS-sorted as CD8+CD4-CCR7+CD45RA+ on a BD FACSAria II into RLT Plus buffer. To test detection sensitivity, Jurkat RNA equivalent to more than 9 TCR copies was spiked into samples of about 19,000-1,100,000 naive CD8 T cells. CD8 T cells were enriched using RosetteSep CD8+ T Cell Enrichment Cocktail and Ficoll-Paque, and the enriched cells then underwent ACK red cell lysis. Libraries came from PCR. Data came from an Illumina HiSeq 4000. Preparation of bulk TCR libraries followed a previously described approach, with the TCR primers listed in Table S5. Purification of total RNA was performed with the Qiagen AllPrep DNA/RNA kit. Before analysis, reads from multiple sequencing runs of one library were combined. The original pipeline was this. Only reads with exact TCR constant sequence were kept, trimmed to 150 nt, and grouped by their 12-nt molecular barcodes. Reads inside each barcode group were sub-clustered using a 15% Levenshtein threshold, and a quality-weighted consensus sequence was constructed for each RNA molecule. Non-functional sequences were excluded, and lower-count sequences lying one edit away from another sequence were also excluded. Based on a fit of two negative binomial distributions, barcode sub-clusters having less than 20% of the maximum read count were discarded. In TCRdb, the public reads were trimmed at Q25 with fastp and aligned with MiXCR, with productive beta chains retained. CDR3 protein duplicates are merged, each entry listing the most common genes and DNA. Here the V and J calls rest on TCRdb's processing, not on the authors' analysis. The sample table lists more than 250,000 distinct CDR3 sequences, about 20% of them with a count of one. The top ten constitute 0.81% of the sample.

Note on this clonotype: The antigen this receptor binds is unknown. This may stem from a read error, because a much larger clone lies one nucleotide away.

The sample taken for sequencing was naive CD8+ T cells from blood, with Jurkat cell RNA spiked in. This specimen's cell subset or site label, per the study, means: FACS-sorted CD8+CD4-CCR7+CD45RA+ naive T cells. The chain uses TRBV7-9 and TRBJ2-7, and TRBD2 may be the D gene, going by 6 matching bases. The TCR sequence derives from a human donor in good health. Some libraries in this study had Jurkat cell RNA spiked in. The DNA sequence is TGTACCAGCAGCTTAGCGCCCCCCCCGGGGGAGCACTACGAGCAGTACTTC. It specifies CTSSLAPPPGEHYEQYF.